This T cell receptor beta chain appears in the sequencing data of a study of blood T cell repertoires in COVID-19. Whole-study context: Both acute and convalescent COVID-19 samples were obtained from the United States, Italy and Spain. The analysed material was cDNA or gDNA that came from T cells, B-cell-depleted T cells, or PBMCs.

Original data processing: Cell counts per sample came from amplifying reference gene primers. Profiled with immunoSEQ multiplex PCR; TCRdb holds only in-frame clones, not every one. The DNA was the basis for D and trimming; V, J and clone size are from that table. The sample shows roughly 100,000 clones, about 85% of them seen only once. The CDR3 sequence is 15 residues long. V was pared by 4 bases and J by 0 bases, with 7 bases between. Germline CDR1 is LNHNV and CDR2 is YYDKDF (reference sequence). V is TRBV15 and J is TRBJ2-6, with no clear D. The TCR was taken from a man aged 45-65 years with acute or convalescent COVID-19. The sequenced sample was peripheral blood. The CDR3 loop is CATSKRSSGANVLTF. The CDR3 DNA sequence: TGTGCCACCAGCAAACGGTCCTCTGGGGCCAACGTCCTGACTTTC. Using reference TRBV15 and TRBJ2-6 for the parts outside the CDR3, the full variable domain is DAMVIQNPRYQVTQFGKPVTLSCSQTLNHNVMYWYQQKSSQAPKLLFHYYDKDFNNEADTPDNFQSRRPNTSFCFLDIRSPGLGDTAMYLCATSKRSSGANVLTFGAGSRLTVL.